The 22 T cell receptor beta chains below were found in one sample sequenced in a study of blood T cell repertoires in COVID-19. Sequencing used immunoSEQ multiplex PCR; TCRdb keeps in-frame clones, though not all of them. The sample lists 290,000 or so clones; roughly 80% were seen once. The material sequenced was PBMCs or T cells enriched from blood (not recorded which). Receptor source: a man aged 35-49 years who had been exposed to COVID-19.

The chain has TRBV27 and TRBJ2-5; possible D gene TRBD2, 6 bases. The CDR3 has 12 amino acids. V was shortened by 2 bases and J by 10 bases, with 11 bases between the two germline ends. Germline V lookup: CDR1 MNHEY, CDR2 SMNVEV (reference sequence). CDR3 region: CASSLPGGDQYF. Written as DNA, the CDR3 is TGTGCCAGCAGTTTACCCGGAGGGGACCAGTACTTC.

This chain joins TRBV7-3 and TRBJ2-2; the D gene is possibly TRBD2 (6 bases). The germline CDR1 and CDR2 sequences are SGHTA and FQGTGA. Trimming removed 5 bases from V and 0 bases from J, with 19 bases in between. The CDR3 has 18 residues. The CDR3 protein is CASSPRALDYANTGELFF. Here the CDR3 DNA reads TGTGCCAGCAGCCCGCGGGCACTGGACTACGCGAACACCGGGGAGCTGTTTTTT.

This clone was seen a few times. The chain recombines TRBV14 with TRBJ1-6, with D maybe TRBD1 (5 bases). This CDR3 is 15 amino acids long. In germline, CDR1 is SGHDN, CDR2 FVKESK. The V end lost 5 bases, the J end lost 3 bases, and 11 bases lay between the germline ends. The CDR3 spells CASSARDFYNSPLHF. DNA of the CDR3: TGTGCCAGCAGCGCACGGGACTTCTATAATTCACCCCTCCACTTT.

This chain links TRBV10-3 with TRBJ2-7, with TRBD2 matching 7 bases. This CDR3 is 13 amino acids long. After removal of 10 bases from V and 2 bases from J, the junction contained 8 bases not matched to a gene. CDR1 is ENHRY and CDR2 is SYGVKD in the germline V gene. The CDR3 region has the DNA TGTGCCACCACGGCGGGAGTCCCCTACGAGCAGTACTTC. Translated: CATTAGVPYEQYF.

The chain links TRBV11-3 to TRBJ2-3; weak D call: TRBD2 (6 bases). From germline, CDR1 is SGHNT and CDR2 YENEEA. V was trimmed by 5 bases and J by 2 bases, leaving 11 bases between them. The CDR3 sequence is 14 residues long. Written as DNA, the CDR3 is TGTGCCAGCAGCGTGGAGGGAACCACAGATACGCAGTATTTT. It encodes CASSVEGTTDTQYF.

Here the CDR3 DNA reads TGTGCCAGCAGCGTAGTCGACTTCGGGGACACTGAAGCTTTCTTT. Residues: CASSVVDFGDTEAFF. The V gene is TRBV9, the J gene TRBJ1-1; unclear D gene. The ends were cut back, 0 bases at V and 3 bases at J, with 12 bases in the middle. Germline lookup yields CDR1 SGDLS and CDR2 YYNGEE. The CDR3 length is 15 residues.

The chain joins TRBV6-1 to TRBJ1-2; 9 bases line up with TRBD1. Germline CDR1 and CDR2: MNHNS and SASEGT. The CDR3 runs to 13 residues. V was clipped by 3 bases and J by 9 bases; unmatched bases: 5. CDR3 coding DNA: TGTGCCAGCAGTGACGGACAGGGGATCCGCTACACCTTC. Protein: CASSDGQGIRYTF.

The genes are TRBV7-3 and TRBJ2-3; TRBD2 matches at 9 bases. The CDR3 has 15 residues. The V gene end was trimmed by 5 bases and the J gene end by 0 bases; junction bases not matched to a gene: 3. Per germline, CDR1 SGHTA and CDR2 FQGTGA. The CDR3 DNA follows: TGTGCCAGCAGCCTGACTAGCGGTAGCACAGATACGCAGTATTTT. This sequence encodes CASSLTSGSTDTQYF.

This clone was counted a single time. The chain has TRBV10-3 and TRBJ2-7, with D maybe TRBD2 (5 bases). CDR1 and CDR2 (germline): ENHRY, SYGVKD. Trimming took 3 bases from V and 3 from J, leaving 12 bases between them. This CDR3 contains 14 residues. This CDR3 is CAISEPRRDYEQYF. The CDR3 DNA follows: TGTGCCATCAGTGAACCGAGACGGGACTACGAGCAGTACTTC.

The rearrangement links TRBV27 to TRBJ2-7, with 7 bases fitting TRBD2. CDR1 MNHEY and CDR2 SMNVEV come from the germline V gene (reference sequence). After removal of 6 bases from V and 0 bases from J, the junction contained 8 bases not matched to a gene. The CDR3 extends over 15 amino acids. The CDR3 sequence is CASSRGRESSYEQYF. The CDR3 bases are TGTGCCAGCAGCCGGGGGAGGGAGAGCTCCTACGAGCAGTACTTC.

The chain carries TRBV11-3 and TRBJ1-1; 9 bases align to TRBD1. After removal of 8 bases from V and 3 bases from J, the junction contained 1 base not matched to a gene. Per the germline V gene, CDR1 is SGHNT and CDR2 is YENEEA. The length of the CDR3 is 12 residues. CDR3 bases: TGTGCCAGCGGGGACAGGGACACTGAAGCTTTCTTT. It yields the protein CASGDRDTEAFF.

The chain is built from TRBV29-1 and TRBJ2-7; D call uncertain. The CDR3 extends over 11 amino acids. V was cut by 6 bases and J by 4 bases, with 10 bases left in between. Germline V gene data show CDR1 as SQVTM and CDR2 as ANQGSEA. The CDR3 bases are TGCAGCGTCCTAATAGCATACGAGCAGTACTTC. Encoded protein: CSVLIAYEQYF.

The chain couples TRBV5-1 to TRBJ2-1, with 8 positions matching TRBD2. With V trimmed by 4 bases and J by 7 bases, 10 bases remained unmatched. Germline-derived CDR1 and CDR2 are SGHRS and YFSETQ. This CDR3 comprises 15 residues. CDR3 DNA sequence: TGCGCCAGCAGCCCGGGAGGGACTATAGGAAATGAGCAGTTCTTC. As protein: CASSPGGTIGNEQFF.

This clone was observed once. The V call is TRBV2, the J call TRBJ2-1, with D possibly being TRBD2 (6 bases). The CDR3 spans 12 residues. Germline values: CDR1 SNHLY, CDR2 FYNNEI. V was trimmed by 7 bases and J by 10 bases, leaving 14 bases between them. CDR3 nucleotides: TGTGCCAGCAAGGCGGGCGCGGGAGAGCAGTTCTTC. Amino acid sequence: CASKAGAGEQFF.

The rearrangement links TRBV30 to TRBJ1-3; TRBD1 is a possible D gene (5 bases). CDR1 is GTSNPN and CDR2 is SVGIG in the germline V gene (reference sequence). The CDR3 runs 13 residues. The V end lost 0 bases, the J end lost 5 bases, and 8 bases lay between the germline ends. CDR3: CAWSVDSRNTIYF. The CDR3 bases are TGTGCCTGGAGTGTAGACAGTAGAAACACCATATATTTT.

The CDR3 nucleotides are TGTGCCAGCAGCCCCTATGGCGGAGATCAGCCCCAGCATTTT. It specifies CASSPYGGDQPQHF. The rearrangement uses TRBV7-9 and TRBJ1-5; no clear D. The CDR3 runs to 14 residues. Germline CDR1 and CDR2: SEHNR and FQNEAQ (reference sequence). Between the trimmed V and J ends, which lost 5 bases and 5 bases, there was a span of 13 bases.

The V call is TRBV5-1, the J call TRBJ1-1, with D maybe TRBD1 (5 bases). Germline CDR1 and CDR2: SGHRS and YFSETQ. Trimming removed 4 bases from V and 1 base from J, with 26 bases in between. The CDR3 sequence is 19 residues long. The CDR3 is CASSRNTQVLRGTNTEAFF. As DNA, the CDR3 is TGCGCCAGCAGCCGCAACACCCAGGTACTTAGGGGCACGAACACTGAAGCTTTCTTT.

The chain joins TRBV3-1 (or the pseudogene TRBV3-2) to TRBJ2-5; 8 bases line up with TRBD1. Germline CDR1 and CDR2: LGHDT and YNNKEL (reference sequence). With 5 bases clipped from V and 5 bases from J, the junction kept 10 bases outside the gene matches. This CDR3 comprises 15 residues. CDR3 region: CASSFGQGRWETQYF. In DNA form, the CDR3 reads TGTGCCAGCAGCTTTGGACAGGGACGATGGGAGACCCAGTACTTC.

The gene calls are TRBV9 and TRBJ2-2; TRBD2 matches 7 bases. J gave up 5 bases and V 4 bases, and 2 bases lay outside the gene matches. The CDR3 has 13 amino acids. The germline CDR1 and CDR2 sequences are SGDLS and YYNGEE. The CDR3 DNA reads as TGTGCCAGCAGCCCCGGGGGGACCGGGGAGCTGTTTTTT. It yields the protein CASSPGGTGELFF. The whole variable domain, filled in from reference TRBV9 and TRBJ2-2, reads DSGVTQTPKHLITATGQRVTLRCSPRSGDLSVYWYQQSLDQGLQFLIQYYNGEERAKGNILERFSAQQFPDLHSELNLSSLELGDSALYFCASSPGGTGELFFGEGSRLTVL.

The rearrangement uses TRBV30 and TRBJ2-7, with D unclear. The CDR3 is 12 residues long. Trimming shortened V by 0 bases and J by 6 bases, and 9 bases separated the two germline ends. Looked up from germline, CDR1 is GTSNPN and CDR2 is SVGIG (reference sequence). DNA of the CDR3: TGTGCCTGGAGTGTGTCACTACGCGAGCAGTACTTC. The encoded protein is CAWSVSLREQYF. Full variable domain (outside the CDR3, taken from reference TRBV30 and TRBJ2-7): SQTIHQWPATLVQPVGSPLSLECTVEGTSNPNLYWYRQAAGRGLQLLFYSVGIGQISSEVPQNLSASRPQDRQFILSSKKLLLSDSGFYLCAWSVSLREQYFGPGTRLTVT.

This clone was recorded once. The chain links TRBV5-4 to TRBJ2-3, with D perhaps matching TRBD1 (5 bases). V was shortened by 5 bases and J by 1 base, with 14 bases between the two germline ends. The CDR3 has 15 residues. Germline lookup yields CDR1 SGHNT and CDR2 YYREEE (reference sequence). The CDR3 here is CASSGDGARTDTQYF. The CDR3 DNA is TGTGCCAGCAGTGGCGATGGGGCCCGCACAGATACGCAGTATTTT.

The rearrangement links TRBV24-1 to TRBJ2-3; TRBD2 might be the D (6 bases). From germline, CDR1 is KGHDR and CDR2 SFDVKD. The CDR3 is made up of 17 amino acids. The germline V and J ends were trimmed by 1 base and 0 bases, with 13 bases remaining between them. CDR3 coding DNA: TGTGCCACCAGTGATTTTTGGGGGGACCGAAGCACAGATACGCAGTATTTT. Translated: CATSDFWGDRSTDTQYF.